These 30 T cell receptor beta chains came from one sample sequenced in a study of a mutant IDH1 vaccine in newly diagnosed glioma. Clones were read by immunoSEQ multiplex PCR, and TCRdb kept only the in-frame ones, dropping some. The table has some 61,000 clones, less than 90% seen once; the top ten hold approximately 12%. These receptors have no identified antigens. Time point of the sample: week 35, safety follow-up. It was 300 ug of mutant IDH1 20-mer peptide that made up each vaccine dose, given with topical imiquimod. The starting material was PBMCs, obtained from a glioma patient whose treatment included an IDH1 peptide vaccine. All receptors come from a man aged 18 to 35 with glioma.

The CDR3 DNA reads TGTGCCAGCAGGGAGACTAGCGGAGCCTCCTACGAGCAGTACTTC. Its translation: CASRETSGASYEQYF. The V call is TRBV6-6, the J call TRBJ2-7, with 9 nucleotides matching TRBD2. V gave up 6 bases and J gave up 0 bases; unmatched junction bases: 6. Germline lookup yields CDR1 MNHNY and CDR2 SVGAGI (reference sequence). This CDR3 region has 15 residues.

The J gene is TRBJ1-1, the V gene TRBV6-6; possible D gene TRBD1, 5 bases. Germline V CDR1 and CDR2: MNHNY, SVGAGI (reference sequence). This CDR3 is 14 amino acids long. With 5 bases removed from V and 5 bases from J, the gap between germline ends came to 15 bases. The CDR3 protein is CASSSPGKGTEAFF. CDR3 coding DNA: TGTGCCAGCAGTAGCCCCGGCAAGGGGACTGAAGCTTTCTTT.

The V and J genes are TRBV4-3 and TRBJ1-6; D perhaps matches TRBD1 (6 bases). The CDR3 extends over 18 amino acids. The germline CDR1 and CDR2 sequences are LGHNA and YSLEER. V shed 0 bases and J shed 8 bases, with 20 bases lying between them. The CDR3 protein is CASSQDTIQGPLDSPLHF. CDR3 DNA sequence: TGCGCCAGCAGCCAAGATACGATACAGGGTCCATTGGATTCACCCCTCCACTTT.

The chain couples TRBV2 to TRBJ2-1, with a possible D match to TRBD1 (6 bases). V was pared by 6 bases and J by 0 bases, with 12 bases between. The V gene's germline CDR1 is SNHLY and CDR2 FYNNEI. The CDR3 is 15 residues long. The CDR3 sequence: CASRGDIYSYNEQFF. CDR3 DNA: TGTGCCAGCAGGGGGGACATTTACTCCTACAATGAGCAGTTCTTC.

The V call is TRBV7-6, the J call TRBJ2-6; D is uncertain. CDR1 is SGHVS, CDR2 FNYEAQ, per germline. This CDR3 is 16 amino acids long. V shed 1 base and J shed 0 bases, with 7 bases lying between them. CDR3 sequence: CASSLVSRSGANVLTF. CDR3 nucleotides: TGTGCCAGCAGCTTAGTATCCCGCTCTGGGGCCAACGTCCTGACTTTC.

The chain is built from TRBV5-4 and TRBJ2-7; D may be TRBD1 (6 bases). The CDR3 spans 14 residues. Germline-derived CDR1 and CDR2 are SGHNT and YYREEE (reference sequence). Trimming pared 1 base from V and 2 bases from J, leaving 10 bases between. The CDR3 sequence: CASSLLKGAYEQYF. DNA of the CDR3: TGTGCCAGCAGCTTGTTAAAGGGGGCCTACGAGCAGTACTTC.

The rearrangement joins TRBV5-1 to TRBJ2-6; D not resolved. Trimming cost V 3 bases and J 0 bases, with 16 bases left between them. Germline V lookup: CDR1 SGHRS, CDR2 YFSETQ. The CDR3 covers 18 residues. In DNA, the CDR3 is TGCGCCAGCAGCTATACCCCGAATCCAGTCTCTGGGGCCAACGTCCTGACTTTC. It is translated as CASSYTPNPVSGANVLTF.

The rearrangement joins TRBV7-6 to TRBJ1-2; 8 nucleotides match TRBD1. Germline V lookup: CDR1 SGHVS, CDR2 FNYEAQ. Trimming cost V 5 bases and J 4 bases; bases outside gene matches: 15. The CDR3 contains 17 residues. Here the CDR3 DNA reads TGTGCCAGCAGCCCTCAGTCGGCAGGGGGCGACGGCTATGGCTACACCTTC. Its protein product is CASSPQSAGGDGYGYTF.

The chain combines TRBV28 with TRBJ2-7, with D tentatively TRBD2 (5 bases). Germline V lookup: CDR1 MDHEN, CDR2 SYDVKM. This CDR3 contains 15 residues. V was pared by 7 bases and J by 0 bases, with 16 bases between. CDR3 sequence: CASTTIAGSSYEQYF. The CDR3 region has the DNA TGTGCCAGCACCACCATTGCGGGCAGCTCCTACGAGCAGTACTTC.

The chain recombines TRBV11-2 with TRBJ1-2, with D possibly matching TRBD1 (5 bases). Deletions cut 0 bases from V and 4 bases from J, with 18 bases between. The germline gives CDR1 SGHAT, CDR2 FQNNGV. CDR3 length: 17 amino acids. Here the CDR3 reads CASSLDSFGAGSYGYTF. The CDR3, as DNA: TGTGCCAGCAGCTTAGATAGCTTTGGGGCAGGGTCCTATGGCTACACCTTC.

The rearrangement joins TRBV27 to TRBJ1-1; perhaps TRBD1 as D (5 bases). The V gene lost 5 bases and the J gene lost 7 bases, with 20 bases spanning the gap. This CDR3 region has 15 residues. Germline loops: CDR1 MNHEY, CDR2 SMNVEV (reference sequence). CDR3 protein: CASSRYVGGASEAFF. The CDR3 bases are TGTGCCAGCAGTCGCTATGTGGGGGGAGCCAGTGAAGCTTTCTTT.

The chain employs TRBV4-1 and TRBJ1-2; TRBD1 aligns across 7 bases. V shed 4 bases, J shed 4 bases, and the junction held 9 bases outside the gene matches. The germline V gene encodes CDR1 MGHRA and CDR2 YSYEKL. The CDR3 runs 15 residues. CDR3 in DNA: TGCGCCAGCAGCCCCGGGACAGTCCCCAGCTATGGCTACACCTTC. Residues: CASSPGTVPSYGYTF.

The V call is TRBV6-6, the J call TRBJ1-4, with D maybe TRBD1 (6 bases). Per germline, CDR1 MNHNY and CDR2 SVGAGI (reference sequence). The CDR3 runs to 15 residues. Trimming pared 2 bases from V and 6 bases from J, leaving 13 bases between. The CDR3 coding sequence is TGTGCCAGCAGTTACCCAGGGGCGGATGATGAAAAACTGTTTTTT. This gives the protein CASSYPGADDEKLFF.

The J gene is TRBJ1-5, the V gene TRBV28; 8 bases agree with TRBD1. The CDR3 sequence is 16 residues long. Germline CDR1 and CDR2: MDHEN and SYDVKM. The V gene end was trimmed by 3 bases and the J gene end by 0 bases; junction bases not matched to a gene: 4. The chain's CDR3 is CASSLTGDYSNQPQHF. In DNA form, the CDR3 reads TGTGCCAGCAGTTTGACAGGGGACTATAGCAATCAGCCCCAGCATTTT.

The chain carries TRBV2 and TRBJ2-7, with D possibly being TRBD2 (6 bases). The CDR3 extends over 14 amino acids. With 10 bases removed from V and 0 bases from J, the gap between germline ends came to 16 bases. Germline-derived CDR1 and CDR2 are SNHLY and FYNNEI. The DNA for the CDR3 is TGTGCCACCAGAGGGCGGGGCGCCTCCTACGAGCAGTACTTC. It yields the protein CATRGRGASYEQYF.

This chain connects TRBV2 to TRBJ1-5; TRBD1 matches 7 bases. The CDR3 is made up of 14 amino acids. Germline-derived CDR1 and CDR2 are SNHLY and FYNNEI. The V and J ends lost 7 bases and 5 bases, in that order; junction bases with no gene match: 8. The CDR3 is CASNLRGKDQPQHF. The CDR3 DNA reads as TGTGCCAGCAACCTCAGGGGGAAGGATCAGCCCCAGCATTTT.

This clone has just a few counts. The chain is built from TRBV11-2 and TRBJ1-1; no definite D call. Germline values: CDR1 SGHAT, CDR2 FQNNGV. V gave up 5 bases and J gave up 6 bases, with 7 bases separating them. This CDR3 contains 11 residues. In nucleotides, the CDR3 is TGTGCCAGCAGCGACATCGCTGAAGCTTTCTTT. The encoded protein is CASSDIAEAFF.

The chain employs TRBV6-6 and TRBJ1-4; 7 bases line up with TRBD1. The germline gives CDR1 MNHNY, CDR2 SVGAGI (reference sequence). The CDR3 spans 15 residues. J was trimmed by 7 bases and V by 2 bases; bases with no gene match: 7. The DNA of the CDR3 is TGTGCCAGCAGTTACAGGGGGCTAAGAAGTGAAAAACTGTTTTTT. Amino acids: CASSYRGLRSEKLFF.

The V and J genes are TRBV28 and TRBJ2-1, with 9 bases aligning to TRBD1. V lost 5 bases to trimming and J lost 7 bases; unmatched junction nucleotides: 9. Per germline, CDR1 MDHEN and CDR2 SYDVKM. CDR3 length: 15 amino acids. CDR3 DNA: TGTGCCAGCAGTGCGGCCCGGGACAGGGCGAATGAGCAGTTCTTC. Protein product: CASSAARDRANEQFF.

This clone was seen a single time. V is TRBV4-1 and J is TRBJ2-3; D perhaps matches TRBD2 (5 bases). There are 16 residues in the CDR3. Germline lookup yields CDR1 MGHRA and CDR2 YSYEKL. With 0 bases removed from V and 2 bases from J, the gap between germline ends came to 12 bases. CDR3 sequence: CASSQEWPADTDTQYF. The CDR3 DNA reads as TGCGCCAGCAGCCAAGAATGGCCAGCGGACACAGATACGCAGTATTTT.

Only one count was recorded for this clone. This rearrangement joins TRBV5-6 to TRBJ2-1; D is unresolved. Trimming removed 0 bases from V and 11 bases from J, with 15 bases in between. Germline V gene sequence: CDR1 SGHDT, CDR2 YYEEEE. The CDR3 contains 14 residues. CDR3 sequence: CASSLAFVDGKQFF. CDR3 bases: TGTGCCAGCAGCTTGGCCTTTGTAGATGGAAAGCAGTTCTTC.

This chain links TRBV10-3 with TRBJ2-2, with 12 bases aligning to TRBD1. The length of the CDR3 is 19 residues. Germline assignment: CDR1 ENHRY and CDR2 SYGVKD. V gave up 4 bases and J gave up 0 bases; unmatched junction bases: 9. CDR3 sequence: CAISGEPGQGASNTGELFF. The CDR3 DNA reads TGTGCCATCAGTGGGGAACCGGGACAGGGGGCTTCGAACACCGGGGAGCTGTTTTTT.

The chain links TRBV2 to TRBJ2-1; D remains ambiguous. The V gene's germline CDR1 is SNHLY and CDR2 FYNNEI. The CDR3 runs to 12 residues. V lost 7 bases and J lost 3, with 7 bases in between. The chain's CDR3 is CASKEFYNEQFF. CDR3 nucleotides: TGTGCCAGCAAAGAATTCTACAATGAGCAGTTCTTC.

The chain uses TRBV27 and TRBJ2-1; D uncertain. The V gene's germline CDR1 is MNHEY and CDR2 SMNVEV (reference sequence). V gave up 4 bases and J gave up 2 bases, with 9 bases separating them. The CDR3 is made up of 14 amino acids. CDR3 sequence: CASSSGSAYNEQFF. The DNA for the CDR3 is TGTGCCAGCAGTTCAGGAAGCGCCTACAATGAGCAGTTCTTC.

This clone was seen a handful of times. V and J are TRBV29-1 and TRBJ2-3; D might be TRBD2 (5 bases). CDR1 and CDR2 from the germline V gene are SQVTM and ANQGSEA. The CDR3 runs to 16 residues. The ends were cut back, 5 bases at V and 0 bases at J, with 18 bases in the middle. CDR3 DNA: TGCAGCGTTCATGCCCCAGCGGCCTCTAGCACAGATACGCAGTATTTT. It yields the protein CSVHAPAASSTDTQYF.

This sequence joins TRBV6-5 and TRBJ2-7, with TRBD2 as a possible D gene (5 bases). The CDR3 has 15 residues. Between the trimmed V and J ends, which lost 1 base and 0 bases, there was a span of 10 bases. Germline assignment: CDR1 MNHEY and CDR2 SVGAGI. The CDR3 loop is CASSYYGIPSYEQYF. The CDR3 DNA reads TGTGCCAGCAGTTACTACGGGATTCCCTCCTACGAGCAGTACTTC.

The genes are TRBV30 and TRBJ2-3, with TRBD2 as a possible D gene (5 bases). The V and J ends lost 4 bases and 5 bases respectively, with 16 bases between them. This CDR3 is 14 amino acids long. CDR1 is GTSNPN and CDR2 is SVGIG in the germline V gene (reference sequence). The CDR3 protein is CAWKSGIGLDTQYF. DNA of the CDR3: TGTGCCTGGAAGTCCGGGATAGGGTTAGATACGCAGTATTTT.

This clone was recorded only once. V gene TRBV28 combines with J gene TRBJ2-7; D gene ambiguous. The germline CDR1 and CDR2 sequences are MDHEN and SYDVKM. Trimming cost V 3 bases and J 6 bases, with 12 bases left between them. This CDR3 has 13 residues. CDR3: CASSFIRRAEQYF. Written as DNA, the CDR3 is TGTGCCAGCAGTTTCATCCGACGGGCCGAGCAGTACTTC.

The chain links TRBV11-3 to TRBJ2-2; 7 bases align to TRBD1. This CDR3 spans 12 amino acids. Germline CDR1 and CDR2: SGHNT and YENEEA. The ends lost 5 bases at V and 9 bases at J; junction bases unmatched: 3. The CDR3, as DNA: TGTGCCAGCAGCCAGGGGGACAGGGAGCTGTTTTTT. It codes for CASSQGDRELFF.

This clone was observed a handful of times. J is TRBJ1-2 and V is TRBV9; D is uncertain. The V gene lost 4 bases and the J gene lost 4 bases, with 20 bases spanning the gap. This CDR3 comprises 16 residues. The germline gives CDR1 SGDLS, CDR2 YYNGEE. CDR3 sequence (DNA): TGTGCCAGCAGCCCATCCGCCCTGCTAGGGCTCTATGGCTACACCTTC. Translated, it gives CASSPSALLGLYGYTF.